This T cell receptor beta chain was documented in a study of lymphopenia after photon versus proton radiotherapy. The CDR3 totals 17 residues. Germline V CDR1 and CDR2: SGHVS, FQNEAQ. V lost 3 bases, J lost 3 bases, and 13 bases stayed unmatched. The repertoire was sequenced with immunoSEQ multiplex PCR; TCRdb's copy has only in-frame clones and lacks some. The profile shows about 26,000 clones, about nine tenths of them singletons. Regarding the study as a whole: Post-nadir diversity loss with photons came from oligoclonal expansion, particularly CD8+ Temra cells. Authors raise, but do not show, better survival with proton therapy.

Comments on this clone: Its specificity is not known.

This receptor was obtained from a woman aged 50 to 60 with cholangiocarcinoma. Sample: peripheral blood, taken from a patient treated with photon-based radiotherapy. The V and J genes are TRBV7-8 and TRBJ2-5; 7 bases are a match to TRBD2. The CDR3, as DNA: TGTGCCAGCAGCTTTTTGGCGAGCGGGGCTATTAAAGAGACCCAGTACTTC. This codes for CASSFLASGAIKETQYF.